This T cell receptor (beta chain) was found in a study of blood T cell repertoires in COVID-19. Study at large: Sources were T cells, B-cell-depleted T cells, or PBMCs; the material itself was cDNA or gDNA.

The V and J ends lost 3 bases and 2 bases respectively, with 12 bases between them. Germline lookup yields CDR1 MGHDK and CDR2 SYGVNS. The CDR3 is made up of 15 amino acids. The protocol was immunoSEQ multiplex PCR, while the TCRdb copy is restricted to in-frame clones and leaves out a portion. The sample has about 59,000 clones, around four fifths seen once. In this sample, this clone turned up once. This chain uses TRBV25-1 with TRBJ2-3, with D maybe TRBD1 (6 bases). The receptor's source is an elderly man with acute or convalescent COVID-19. What was sequenced was peripheral blood. CDR3 coding DNA: TGTGCCAGCAGTGAGAAAACAGGGTTCACAGATACGCAGTATTTT. The encoded protein is CASSEKTGFTDTQYF.